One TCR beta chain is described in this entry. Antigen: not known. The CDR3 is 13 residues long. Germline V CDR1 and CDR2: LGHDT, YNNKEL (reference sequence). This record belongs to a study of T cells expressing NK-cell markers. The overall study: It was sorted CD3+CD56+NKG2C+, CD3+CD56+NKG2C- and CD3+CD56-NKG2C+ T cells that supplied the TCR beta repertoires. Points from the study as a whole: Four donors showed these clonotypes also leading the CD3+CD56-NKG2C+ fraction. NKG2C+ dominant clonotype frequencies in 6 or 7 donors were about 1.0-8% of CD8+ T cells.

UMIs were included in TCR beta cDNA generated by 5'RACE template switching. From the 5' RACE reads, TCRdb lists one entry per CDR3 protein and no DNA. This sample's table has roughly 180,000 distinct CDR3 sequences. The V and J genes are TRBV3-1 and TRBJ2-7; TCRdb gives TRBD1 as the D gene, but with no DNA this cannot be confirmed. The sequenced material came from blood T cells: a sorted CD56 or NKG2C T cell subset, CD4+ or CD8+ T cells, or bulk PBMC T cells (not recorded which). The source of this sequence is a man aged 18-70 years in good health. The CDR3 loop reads CDMRQANSYEQYF.